This note documents a single T cell receptor (beta chain) sequence. This clone was counted a few times. Its antigen remains undetermined. Base quality data are lacking; no much larger clone is found one base away. The germline V gene encodes CDR1 SGHTA and CDR2 FQGNSA. V loses 4 bases, J loses 0 bases, and the germline ends lie 15 bases apart. Its CDR3 holds 17 amino acids, cysteine through phenylalanine. Only the CDR3 portion is preserved as DNA: 51 bases, with reading frame beginning at the first base. The library was made by the immunoSEQ multiplex PCR assay. The multiplex PCR relied on a mix of 60 forward primers for TCR Vbeta segments and 13 reverse primers for TCR Jbeta segments. Amplification of the CDR3 region of rearranged TCR beta genes was performed with a multiplex PCR assay on genomic DNA. The Illumina HiSeq System was used to sequence the amplified TCR beta libraries as 87-base-pair reads. The original pipeline was this. In a later analysis, some 80 million unique TCR beta chains were counted across the 650 to 750 repertoires, and roughly 11 million of these chains were shared by at least two donors. To remove PCR and sequencing errors, raw reads were error-corrected and collapsed into unique sequences using a nearest-neighbor algorithm that merged closely related sequences. CDR3 sequences were aligned to IMGT reference sequences to assign V, D and J gene segments. For a sequence to be retained, at least a six-nucleotide match to both a V gene segment and a J gene segment was required. Rearrangements were called productive when the CDR3 lacked stop codons and stayed in frame with V and J; all others were non-productive. CDR3 was defined according to IMGT convention as the region running from the second conserved V-encoded cysteine to the conserved J-encoded phenylalanine. Sequences without an unambiguous match to a single V gene segment were excluded from the earlier analysis of several hundred of the donors. In an earlier analysis of several hundred of the donors, V segments were called functional above 56.7% productive rearrangements and were called segregating when the between-donor standard deviation exceeded 5%. A statistical classification framework was built for diagnosing cytomegalovirus status from the catalog of TCR beta chain sequences. V and J gene assignment, in a later analysis, came from comparing TCR nucleotide sequences with IMGT/GENE-DB human TR gene sequences. In a later analysis, CDR3 sequences and most-parsimonious VDJ recombination scenarios were assigned using the TCRdist pipeline. In a later analysis, each TCR beta chain was defined by its CDR3 amino acid sequence together with its V-gene family, and reads without a unique V-gene family were excluded. To address suspected cross-contamination and a sequencing artifact, a later analysis removed 592 highly shared, low-generation-probability nucleotide sequences. A later analysis calculated a clonal expansion index for each public chain from normalized within-repertoire ranks of inferred template counts. In a later analysis, generation probabilities were computed using a VDJ recombination model fitted to out-of-frame rearrangements, and the results were checked against IGoR. In a later analysis, hypergeometric tests were used to score TCR-TCR, TCR-HLA and TCR-CMV co-occurrence, with a repertoire-size bias correction applied to TCR pairs. In a later analysis, false discovery rates were estimated by permuting HLA or CMV assignments 20 times. In a later analysis, co-occurring TCRs were grouped with DBSCAN, and TCRdist sequence similarity was added when clustering was performed within HLA-allele-positive subsets. For co-occurrence clustering, repertoires with fewer than 30,000 or more than 120,000 public chains were excluded, along with about five repertoires with anomalous nucleotide sharing. The immuneACCESS repertoire file appears here via TCRdb, limited to in-frame rearrangements. These files lack a portion of the clones; in checked studies, under half of the deficit traces to unresolved V genes, and the cause of the others is not known. The D gene and trimming were derived from the DNA, and the V and J assignments and clone size from that table. Counted in this sample were 120,000 or so clones; about a sixth of them appeared once. The biggest ten clones account for roughly 2.7% of the sample.

This sample was taken from a study of cytomegalovirus exposure and HLA in healthy donors (dated by TCRdb to about 2017). Context from the whole study: In an earlier analysis of 587 of the donors, less than 350 Gb of sequence data and 95 million to 130 million unique TCR beta sequences from about 179 million T cells were reported. HLA typing included class I and class II loci at four-digit resolution. A separate validation cohort of approximately 120 different subjects was used in addition to the roughly 640-subject first cohort. Because of strong linkage in the cohort, roughly five DR-DQ haplotypes were treated as single units for association and clustering. To study patterns of TCR occurrence, a later analysis re-analyzed previously published TCR beta repertoires from hundreds of donors and added high-resolution HLA genotyping. Rather than drawing on any new phenotypic data, the later analysis identified candidate immune exposures from TCR beta sequences and the way those sequences occurred across donors. Among under 450 genotyped donors of the cohort, an average of 235,054 unique TCR beta nucleotide sequences were sequenced per donor, roughly 20% of them non-productive. Every repertoire in the discovery cohort had been generated on one and the same sequencing platform. A later genetic analysis used genome-wide SNP genotypes for about three fifths of the 666 donors, treating that subset as a discovery cohort. The genetic ancestry cluster associated with self-reported Caucasian donors included 81% of the roughly 400 genotyped donors. In an earlier analysis of a few hundred of the donors, high-throughput TCR beta sequencing was used to judge whether each TCR beta V gene segment behaved as functional or pseudogenic. The number of donors typed differed by locus, with 629-630 for A, B, C, DRB1 and DQB1, more than 500 for DQA1, approximately 580 for DPA1, and about 450 for DPB1. Alongside the repertoire data, information on donor age, sex, ethnicity and CMV serostatus was compiled. Roughly 300 gigabases of sequencing data and 70 million to 100 million unique TCR sequences made up an early release that covered 500 to 650 HLA-typed donors. The T cell repertoires of some 700 subjects were profiled by immunosequencing and related to cytomegalovirus serostatus. The aim of the study was to test whether cataloging public T cell receptors could identify signatures of past pathogen exposure. The study combined high-throughput TCR immunosequencing, statistical association of individual TCRs with disease status, and machine learning to predict cytomegalovirus infection status.

General study outcomes and caveats: For the cohort, immune exposure information was limited to CMV serostatus. The study gave a list of more than 150 TCR beta chains associated with cytomegalovirus. A later analysis reported that several top co-occurrence clusters appeared linked to parvovirus B19, influenza, CMV and Epstein-Barr virus. An association between a missense DCLRE1C variant and V-gene and J-gene trimming of TCR beta chains was found in a later genetic analysis and replicated in an independent cohort. The 87-base-pair reads could not distinguish some IMGT-functional V segments, including TRBV6-2 and TRBV6-3, so those segments were excluded. Linkage disequilibrium might explain the correlated functional status among segregating V segments, but an unknown experimental factor could not be excluded. A further reported finding was that TCR beta sequences accurately predicted the HLA-A and HLA-B alleles for most subjects in the first cohort. The authors suggested that the approach could potentially be extended to other disease states and immunological phenotypes. An earlier analysis of approximately 590 of the donors showed that most TCR beta V segments appeared in productive rearrangements either about 87% or about 30% of the time, which broadly matched IMGT annotations. In vitro tests confirmed that a few of the cytomegalovirus-associated TCR beta chains recognize cytomegalovirus antigens. In this cohort, only TCR beta chains were sequenced, and detectable features were limited by the absence of alpha or paired-chain data. A later genetic analysis reported fewer N-insertions in productive TCRs among donors in an Asian-associated ancestry cluster than the roughly 620-donor mean. Because counts were too low, seventeen rarely observed V segments, including chromosome 9 orphons, were excluded from the earlier analysis of 587 of the donors. According to a later analysis, most CMV-associated TCR beta chains appeared to be HLA-restricted, and the HLA associations seemed to be driven largely by CMV exposure. A cluster of highly shared sequence variants was judged likely to represent a technical artifact of the sequencing pipeline. Presence/absence analyses assumed roughly uniform sequencing depth across donors, an assumption that may not hold. The classifier was reported to diagnose cytomegalovirus status with high specificity and sensitivity in both the original cohort and the validation cohort. A later analysis associated about 18,000 TCR beta sequences with specific HLA alleles at a false discovery rate of 0.05. Most TCR sequences were observed very rarely across donors, whereas some public TCRs were present in many individuals. HLA typing was unavailable for some donors at each locus, so association tests used only the typed subset. When HLA alleles, especially DR and DQ, strongly co-occurred, TCR associations were difficult to assign to individual alleles. In a later analysis, the rate of TCR association differed among HLA loci, with DRB1 alleles having the most associated TCRs and HLA-C alleles having the fewest. Compared with equally common non-associated chains, HLA-associated TCR beta chains in a later analysis were more clonally expanded and had lower generation probabilities.

In total, approximately 610 healthy bone marrow donors made up the cohort. Cohort members were all nominally healthy when sampled, although unrecorded immune exposures were likely present. The donor tested CMV seropositive, placing the donor among the roughly 300 seropositive members of the cohort. Every donor gave a peripheral blood sample, and the peripheral blood mononuclear cells from that sample were used for TCR beta sequencing. The Qiagen DNeasy Blood Extraction Kit was used to extract genomic DNA from the blood cell samples. The chain is made from TRBV7-2 and TRBJ2-2; the D gene cannot be named for sure. The sequence was collected from a female donor in good health and CMV-seropositive. Sequencing was performed on PBMCs. The nucleotide sequence reads TGTGCCAGCAGCTCATCTTTCCCCACAACGAACACCGGGGAGCTGTTTTTT. Its translation is CASSSSFPTTNTGELFF.